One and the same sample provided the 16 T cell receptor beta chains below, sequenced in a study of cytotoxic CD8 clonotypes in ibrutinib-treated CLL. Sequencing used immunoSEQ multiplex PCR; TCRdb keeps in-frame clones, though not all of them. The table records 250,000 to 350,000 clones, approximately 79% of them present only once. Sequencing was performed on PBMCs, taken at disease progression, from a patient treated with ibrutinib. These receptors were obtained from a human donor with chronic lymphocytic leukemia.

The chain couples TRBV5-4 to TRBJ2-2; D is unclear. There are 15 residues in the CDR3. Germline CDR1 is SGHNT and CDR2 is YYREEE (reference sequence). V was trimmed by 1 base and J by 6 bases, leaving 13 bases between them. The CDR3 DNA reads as TGTGCCAGCAGCTTGAAGGGAATCATGCCCGGGGAGCTGTTTTTT. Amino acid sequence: CASSLKGIMPGELFF.

The CDR3 nucleotides read TGTGCCAGCAGCTCACGACTAGCAGCCTACAATGAGCAGTTCTTC. Its translation: CASSSRLAAYNEQFF. The gene calls are TRBV13 and TRBJ2-1, with TRBD2 matching over 7 bases. V gave up 4 bases and J gave up 2 bases; unmatched junction bases: 5. Germline lookup yields CDR1 PRHDT and CDR2 FYEKMQ (reference sequence). The CDR3 is made up of 15 amino acids.

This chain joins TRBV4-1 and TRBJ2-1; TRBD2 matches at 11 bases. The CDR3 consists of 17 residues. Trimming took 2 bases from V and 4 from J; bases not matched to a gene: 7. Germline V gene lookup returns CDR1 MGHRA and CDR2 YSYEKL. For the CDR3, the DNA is TGCGCCAGCAGCCAATCCTATAGCGGGGGGGCTTACAATGAGCAGTTCTTC. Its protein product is CASSQSYSGGAYNEQFF.

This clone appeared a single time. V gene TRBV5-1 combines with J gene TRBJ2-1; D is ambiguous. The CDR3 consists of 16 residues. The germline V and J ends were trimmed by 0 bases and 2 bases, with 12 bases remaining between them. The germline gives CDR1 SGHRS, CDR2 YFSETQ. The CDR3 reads CASSLAGLGPYNEQFF. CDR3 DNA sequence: TGCGCCAGCAGCTTGGCGGGTCTAGGACCCTACAATGAGCAGTTCTTC.

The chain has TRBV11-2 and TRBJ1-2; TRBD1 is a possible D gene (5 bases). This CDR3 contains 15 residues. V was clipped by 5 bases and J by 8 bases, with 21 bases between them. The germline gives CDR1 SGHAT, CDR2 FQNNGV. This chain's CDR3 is CASSASGTPFGGYTF. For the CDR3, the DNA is TGTGCCAGCAGCGCGTCCGGGACCCCCTTCGGAGGCTACACCTTC.

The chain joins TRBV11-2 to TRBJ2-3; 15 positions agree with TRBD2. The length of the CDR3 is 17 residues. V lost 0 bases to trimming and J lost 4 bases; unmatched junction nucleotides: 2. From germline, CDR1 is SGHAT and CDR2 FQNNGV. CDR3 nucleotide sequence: TGTGCCAGCAGCTTAGACAGGACTAGCGGGGGGGCAGATACGCAGTATTTT. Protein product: CASSLDRTSGGADTQYF.

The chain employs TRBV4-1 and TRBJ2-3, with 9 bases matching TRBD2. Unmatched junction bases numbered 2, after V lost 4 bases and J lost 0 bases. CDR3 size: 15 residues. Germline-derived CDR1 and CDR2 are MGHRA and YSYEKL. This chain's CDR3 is CASSPGLASTDTQYF. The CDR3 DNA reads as TGCGCCAGCAGCCCCGGACTAGCGAGCACAGATACGCAGTATTTT.

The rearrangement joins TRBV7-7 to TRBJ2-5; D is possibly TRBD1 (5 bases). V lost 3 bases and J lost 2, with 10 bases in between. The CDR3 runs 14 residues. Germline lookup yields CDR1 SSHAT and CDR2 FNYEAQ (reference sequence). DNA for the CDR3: TGTGCCAGCAGCTTGGGCGCAGGGCAAGAGACCCAGTACTTC. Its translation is CASSLGAGQETQYF.

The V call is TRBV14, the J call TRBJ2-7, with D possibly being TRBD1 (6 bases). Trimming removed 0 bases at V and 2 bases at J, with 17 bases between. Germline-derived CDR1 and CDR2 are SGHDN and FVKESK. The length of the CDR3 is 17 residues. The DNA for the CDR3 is TGTGCCAGCAGCCAAGACCCGGACAGCACCCCGGCCTACGAGCAGTACTTC. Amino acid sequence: CASSQDPDSTPAYEQYF.

The CDR3 protein is CASSLVRQSRGTDTQYF. CDR3 coding DNA: TGTGCCAGCAGCTTAGTTCGACAGTCCCGGGGCACAGATACGCAGTATTTT. The V gene is TRBV7-6, the J gene TRBJ2-3, with D tentatively TRBD1 (5 bases). Trimming left V 1 base short and J 1 base short, with 15 bases between. CDR1 SGHVS and CDR2 FNYEAQ come from the germline V gene. The CDR3 has 17 residues.

In DNA, the CDR3 is TGCAGCGTTCGAGGACTAGCGGGAGGCACCCACGAGCAGTACTTC. Translation gives CSVRGLAGGTHEQYF. This chain joins TRBV29-1 and TRBJ2-7; 14 bases are a match to TRBD2. Per germline, CDR1 SQVTM and CDR2 ANQGSEA. This CDR3 has 15 residues. V trimming: 5 bases; J trimming: 5 bases; junction bases outside the gene matches: 8.

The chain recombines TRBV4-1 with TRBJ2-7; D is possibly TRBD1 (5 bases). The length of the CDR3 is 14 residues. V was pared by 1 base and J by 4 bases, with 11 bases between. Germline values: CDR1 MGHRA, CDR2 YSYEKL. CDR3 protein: CASSQVVGLYEQYF. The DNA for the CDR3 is TGCGCCAGCAGCCAAGTAGTGGGGCTGTACGAGCAGTACTTC.

The CDR3 reads CASSGTGNRDEQYF. CDR3 nucleotide sequence: TGTGCCAGCTCCGGGACTGGGAATCGTGACGAGCAGTACTTC. The chain links TRBV7-3 to TRBJ2-7, with a tentative D call TRBD2 (6 bases). The CDR3 totals 14 residues. CDR1 and CDR2 from the germline V gene are SGHTA and FQGTGA. Trimming removed 8 bases from V and 5 bases from J, with 19 bases in between. The full variable domain, in which reference TRBV7-3 and TRBJ2-7 provide the parts outside the CDR3, is GAGVSQTPSNKVTEKGKYVELRCDPISGHTALYWYRQSLGQGPEFLIYFQGTGAADDSGLPNDRFFAVRPEGSVSTLKIQRTERGDSAVYLCASSGTGNRDEQYFGPGTRLTVT.

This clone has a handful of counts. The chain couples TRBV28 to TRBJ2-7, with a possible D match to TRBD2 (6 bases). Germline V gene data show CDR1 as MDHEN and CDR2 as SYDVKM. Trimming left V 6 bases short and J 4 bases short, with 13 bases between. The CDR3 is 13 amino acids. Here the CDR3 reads CASREGKRYEQYF. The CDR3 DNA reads TGTGCCAGCAGGGAGGGAAAGCGGTACGAGCAGTACTTC. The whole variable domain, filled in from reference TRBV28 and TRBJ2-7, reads DVKVTQSSRYLVKRTGEKVFLECVQDMDHENMFWYRQDPGLGLRLIYFSYDVKMKEKGDIPEGYSVSREKKERFSLILESASTNQTSMYLCASREGKRYEQYFGPGTRLTVT.

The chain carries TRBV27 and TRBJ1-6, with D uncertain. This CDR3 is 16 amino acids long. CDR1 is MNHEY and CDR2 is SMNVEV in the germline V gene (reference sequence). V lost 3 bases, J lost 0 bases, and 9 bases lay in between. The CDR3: CASSFFRSSYNSPLHF. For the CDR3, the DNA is TGTGCCAGCAGTTTTTTCAGGAGCTCCTATAATTCACCCCTCCACTTT.

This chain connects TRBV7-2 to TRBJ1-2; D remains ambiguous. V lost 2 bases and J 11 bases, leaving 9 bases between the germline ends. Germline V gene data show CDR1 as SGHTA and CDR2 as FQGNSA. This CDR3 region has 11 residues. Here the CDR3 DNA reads TGTGCCAGCAGCTTAATACGGCTTTACACCTTC. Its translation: CASSLIRLYTF.